This T cell receptor beta chain was found in a study of siplizumab effects on memory and regulatory T cells. Study details: Siplizumab at 0.95 to 1 ug/mL was tested against drug-free controls in paired reactions. Overall study results and limits: A mean of about 72% of mappable alloreactive CD4+ clones were Treg-derived with siplizumab, compared with about 30% in controls. Naive T cells appeared more varied than memory cells and looked like key alloresponse contributors.

Coculture of mixed lymphocyte reaction cells was performed at 37°C for roughly six days. The method was immunoSEQ multiplex PCR; TCRdb's version includes in-frame clones alone and lacks a portion of them. The sample yields fewer than 25,000 clones, around 40% seen once. Turning to this clone: The target antigen is unknown.

The clonotype was recovered from a human donor in good health; the cells came from an allogeneic mixed lymphocyte reaction. Some clones in this sample may be carry-over from other donors' samples. Sequenced input: CFSE-low (dividing) CD4+ T cells sorted from an allogeneic mixed lymphocyte reaction.

CDR3 loop: CASSFFGGSTDTQYF. The CDR3 DNA follows: TGTGCCAGCAGCTTTTTTGGCGGTAGCACAGATACGCAGTATTTT. The chain combines TRBV11-3 with TRBJ2-3; D remains unclear. Germline CDR1 and CDR2: SGHNT and YENEEA. The CDR3 extends over 15 amino acids. V lost 3 bases, J lost 0 bases, and 10 bases lay in between.